Listed below are T cell receptor beta chains from one sample, sequenced in a study of Ad26.COV2.S vaccination and SARS-CoV-2 variants. The method was immunoSEQ multiplex PCR; TCRdb's version includes in-frame clones alone and lacks a portion of them. The sample carries over 350,000 clones, approximately 91% recorded once. Sequenced here: peripheral blood, sampled in a trial of Ad26.COV2.S vaccine versus placebo. Source of these receptors: a person between 18 and 65 years old who received the Ad26.COV2.S COVID-19 vaccine or a placebo. Each CDR3 is given with its conserved first and last residue. Fields, in order: clone size, D gene, J gene, V gene, CDR3 protein, CDR3 DNA. The D gene is left open where the match is weak. Only some rows state a clone size, as once, few, many or a class for expanded clones.

clone size: -; D gene: -; J gene: TRBJ1-5; V gene: TRBV7-6; CDR3 protein: CASSLGGLDQPQHF; CDR3 DNA: TGTGCCAGCAGCTTAGGGGGCCTGGATCAGCCCCAGCATTTT
clone size: -; D gene: -; J gene: TRBJ1-2; V gene: TRBV4-1; CDR3 protein: CASSHRTENYGYTF; CDR3 DNA: TGCGCCAGCAGCCACCGGACGGAAAACTATGGCTACACCTTC
clone size: -; D gene: TRBD2; J gene: TRBJ2-7; V gene: TRBV19; CDR3 protein: CASSIGQGGSYEQYF; CDR3 DNA: TGTGCCAGTAGTATTGGGCAGGGAGGGTCCTACGAGCAGTACTTC
clone size: -; D gene: TRBD1; J gene: TRBJ1-2; V gene: TRBV5-5; CDR3 protein: CASSHPGTGNGYTF; CDR3 DNA: TGTGCCAGCAGCCATCCCGGGACAGGCAATGGCTACACCTTC
clone size: few; D gene: -; J gene: TRBJ2-7; V gene: TRBV7-9; CDR3 protein: CASSPSYEQYF; CDR3 DNA: TGTGCCAGCAGCCCCTCTTACGAGCAGTACTTC
clone size: -; D gene: -; J gene: TRBJ2-1; V gene: TRBV5-6; CDR3 protein: CASSAGNEQFF; CDR3 DNA: TGTGCCAGCAGCGCCGGCAATGAGCAGTTCTTC
clone size: -; D gene: TRBD1; J gene: TRBJ1-2; V gene: TRBV5-6; CDR3 protein: CASSFIGQGRHGYTF; CDR3 DNA: TGTGCCAGCAGCTTCATCGGACAGGGACGTCATGGCTACACCTTC
clone size: -; D gene: -; J gene: TRBJ1-1; V gene: TRBV7-9; CDR3 protein: CASSLNTEAFF; CDR3 DNA: TGTGCCAGCAGCTTGAACACTGAAGCTTTCTTT
clone size: -; D gene: -; J gene: TRBJ2-1; V gene: TRBV6-5; CDR3 protein: CAIRDNEQFF; CDR3 DNA: TGTGCCATCAGAGACAATGAGCAGTTCTTC
clone size: -; D gene: -; J gene: TRBJ1-6; V gene: TRBV9; CDR3 protein: CASSVDSPINSPLHF; CDR3 DNA: TGTGCCAGCAGCGTCGACAGCCCTATCAATTCACCCCTCCACTTT
clone size: -; D gene: -; J gene: TRBJ2-1; V gene: TRBV14; CDR3 protein: CASSVEPPFSSYNEQFF; CDR3 DNA: TGTGCCAGCAGCGTCGAGCCGCCGTTTAGCTCCTACAATGAGCAGTTCTTC
clone size: -; D gene: -; J gene: TRBJ1-1; V gene: TRBV6-5; CDR3 protein: CASRADGNTEAFF; CDR3 DNA: TGTGCCAGCAGGGCGGACGGGAACACTGAAGCTTTCTTT
clone size: -; D gene: -; J gene: TRBJ1-1; V gene: TRBV7-9; CDR3 protein: CAIRLVNTEAFF; CDR3 DNA: TGTGCCATCCGGCTGGTGAACACTGAAGCTTTCTTT
clone size: -; D gene: -; J gene: TRBJ2-7; V gene: TRBV6-5; CDR3 protein: CASSYGASEPYEQYF; CDR3 DNA: TGTGCCAGCAGTTACGGTGCTAGCGAACCCTACGAGCAGTACTTC
clone size: -; D gene: -; J gene: TRBJ2-7; V gene: TRBV3-1/TRBV3-2; CDR3 protein: CASSQGGFGQYF; CDR3 DNA: TGTGCCAGCAGCCAAGGTGGATTTGGGCAGTACTTC
clone size: -; D gene: -; J gene: TRBJ2-1; V gene: TRBV19; CDR3 protein: CATRRAETRNEQFF; CDR3 DNA: TGTGCCACGCGTCGGGCGGAGACGAGAAATGAGCAGTTCTTC
clone size: -; D gene: TRBD1; J gene: TRBJ1-1; V gene: TRBV5-4; CDR3 protein: CASSIGQGRLGTEAFF; CDR3 DNA: TGTGCCAGCAGCATCGGACAGGGGAGGTTGGGAACTGAAGCTTTCTTT
clone size: -; D gene: -; J gene: TRBJ2-2; V gene: TRBV4-1; CDR3 protein: CASSHQTETGELFF; CDR3 DNA: TGCGCCAGCAGCCACCAGACAGAGACCGGGGAGCTGTTTTTT
clone size: -; D gene: -; J gene: TRBJ2-7; V gene: TRBV27; CDR3 protein: CASSLSGQGLGYEQYF; CDR3 DNA: TGTGCCAGCAGTTTATCAGGACAGGGACTAGGCTACGAGCAGTACTTC
clone size: -; D gene: TRBD1; J gene: TRBJ2-1; V gene: TRBV5-4; CDR3 protein: CASSNDRGSYNEQFF; CDR3 DNA: TGTGCCAGCAGCAATGACAGGGGTTCCTACAATGAGCAGTTCTTC
clone size: -; D gene: -; J gene: TRBJ1-6; V gene: TRBV6-6; CDR3 protein: CASRGEGEVGSPLHF; CDR3 DNA: TGTGCCAGCCGGGGAGAGGGGGAGGTAGGGTCACCCCTCCACTTT
clone size: -; D gene: -; J gene: TRBJ1-5; V gene: TRBV19; CDR3 protein: CASSIDHNRLNQPQHF; CDR3 DNA: TGTGCCAGTAGTATAGATCACAATCGACTAAATCAGCCCCAGCATTTT
clone size: once; D gene: TRBD1; J gene: TRBJ1-1; V gene: TRBV18; CDR3 protein: CASSPLGQGRAFF; CDR3 DNA: TGTGCCAGCTCACCACTAGGACAGGGGAGAGCTTTCTTT
clone size: -; D gene: TRBD1; J gene: TRBJ1-1; V gene: TRBV18; CDR3 protein: CASMDRVPFF; CDR3 DNA: TGTGCCAGCATGGACAGGGTACCCTTCTTT
clone size: -; D gene: TRBD1; J gene: TRBJ1-2; V gene: TRBV5-1; CDR3 protein: CASSRDREAGGYTF; CDR3 DNA: TGCGCCAGCAGTAGAGACAGGGAGGCAGGGGGCTACACCTTC
clone size: -; D gene: -; J gene: TRBJ2-7; V gene: TRBV7-6; CDR3 protein: CASSLVTGSYEQYF; CDR3 DNA: TGTGCCAGCAGCTTAGTCACAGGCTCCTACGAGCAGTACTTC
clone size: -; D gene: TRBD1; J gene: TRBJ1-5; V gene: TRBV19; CDR3 protein: CASTQTGSNQPQHF; CDR3 DNA: TGTGCCAGTACCCAGACAGGGAGCAATCAGCCCCAGCATTTT
clone size: -; D gene: -; J gene: TRBJ1-1; V gene: TRBV4-3; CDR3 protein: CASSPSTGEGYTEAFF; CDR3 DNA: TGCGCCAGCAGCCCTAGCACCGGGGAAGGGTACACTGAAGCTTTCTTT
clone size: -; D gene: -; J gene: TRBJ1-1; V gene: TRBV5-4; CDR3 protein: CASSFGTTNTEAFF; CDR3 DNA: TGTGCCAGCAGCTTCGGGACCACGAACACTGAAGCTTTCTTT